The T cell receptor (beta chain) under discussion was sequenced for a study of identical twins. Findings of the study overall: Memory repertoires showed no such pattern, whereas abundant cord blood beta clonotypes carried fewer insertions. For zero-insertion analyses, partial confounding could come from invariant MAIT and iNKT cells.

Losses at the gene ends were 6 bases for V and 8 bases for J; bases not matched to a gene: 7. The CDR3 is 14 amino acids. Germline V gene lookup returns CDR1 SEHNR and CDR2 FQNEAQ (reference sequence). TCRdb itself ran the 5' RACE reads through MiXCR, one entry per CDR3 protein. The repertoire includes about 480,000 distinct CDR3 sequences, 12% to 15% of them detected once, and about 0.52% sits in the top ten. This clonotype has more than one count but fewer than ten. Its antigen is not identified. The same sample was also studied in work on yellow fever vaccine responses in identical twins.

The TCR sequence derives from a young woman in good health. Sample: CD4+ T cells sorted from blood. This chain links TRBV7-9 with TRBJ1-4, with TRBD1 identical over 9 bases. The CDR3 protein is CASSSDRGSEKLFF. The CDR3 nucleotides read TGTGCCAGCAGTTCGGACAGGGGAAGCGAAAAACTGTTTTTT.